The following is a T cell receptor beta chain sequence with its context. Its specificity is not known. The data belong to a study of lymphopenia after photon versus proton radiotherapy. There are 19 residues in the CDR3. Germline values: CDR1 SGHTA, CDR2 FQGNSA. With 5 bases clipped from V and 0 bases from J, the junction kept 15 bases outside the gene matches. Profiling relied on immunoSEQ multiplex PCR, and the TCRdb table lists in-frame clones only, not all of them. The table lists tens of thousands of clones, approximately 91% of them singletons. The study's findings and limits: Under photons, naive T cells and diversity fell while effector/memory populations rose. Survival link was tested only in deceased patients; proton benefit remains a possibility. Oligoclonal CD8+ Temra expansion after nadir drove photon patients' diversity drop. Post-nadir TCR diversity decline inversely tracked overall survival among those who died.

This receptor was taken from a woman in her 70s with pancreatic cancer. V usage is TRBV7-2 and J usage is TRBJ2-5; 10 nucleotides align to TRBD2. Sequences were derived from peripheral blood, sampled from a patient treated with photon-based radiotherapy. CDR3 DNA sequence: TGTGCCAGCAGCCCGTACAACCCGGGACTAGCGAAAGACCAAGAGACCCAGTACTTC. The encoded protein is CASSPYNPGLAKDQETQYF.